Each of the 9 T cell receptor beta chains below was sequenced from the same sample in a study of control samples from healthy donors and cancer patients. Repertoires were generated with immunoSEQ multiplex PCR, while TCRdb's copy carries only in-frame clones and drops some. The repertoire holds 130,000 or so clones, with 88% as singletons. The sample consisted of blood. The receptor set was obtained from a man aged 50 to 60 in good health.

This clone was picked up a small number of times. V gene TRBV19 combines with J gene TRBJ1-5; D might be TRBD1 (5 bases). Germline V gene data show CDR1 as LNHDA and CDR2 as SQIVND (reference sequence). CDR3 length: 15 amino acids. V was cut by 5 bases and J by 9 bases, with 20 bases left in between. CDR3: CASSAQRDGRMPQHF. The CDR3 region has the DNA TGTGCCAGTAGTGCCCAACGGGACGGTCGCATGCCCCAGCATTTT. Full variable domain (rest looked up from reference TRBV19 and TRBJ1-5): DGGITQSPKYLFRKEGQNVTLSCEQNLNHDAMYWYRQDPGQGLRLIYYSQIVNDFQKGDIAEGYSVSREKKESFPLTVTSAQKNPTAFYLCASSAQRDGRMPQHFGDGTRLSIL.

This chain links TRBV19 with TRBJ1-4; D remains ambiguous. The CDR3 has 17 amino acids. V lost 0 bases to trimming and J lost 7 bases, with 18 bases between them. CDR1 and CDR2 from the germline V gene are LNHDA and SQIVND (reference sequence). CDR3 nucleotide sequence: TGTGCCAGTAGTATAGACCTTGCAGGAGGTGGAGGTGAAAAACTGTTTTTT. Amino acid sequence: CASSIDLAGGGGEKLFF.

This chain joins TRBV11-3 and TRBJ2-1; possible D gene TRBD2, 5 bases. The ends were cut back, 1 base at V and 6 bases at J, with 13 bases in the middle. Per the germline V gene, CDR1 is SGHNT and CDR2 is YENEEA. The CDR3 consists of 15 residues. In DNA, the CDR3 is TGTGCCAGCAGCTTAGGAGTCTTAGGGAGCAATGAGCAGTTCTTC. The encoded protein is CASSLGVLGSNEQFF.

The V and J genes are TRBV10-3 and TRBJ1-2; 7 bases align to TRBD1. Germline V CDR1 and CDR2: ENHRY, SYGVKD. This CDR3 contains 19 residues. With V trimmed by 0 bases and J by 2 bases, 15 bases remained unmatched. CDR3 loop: CAISESPGTAAVTNYGYTF. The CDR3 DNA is TGTGCCATCAGTGAGTCGCCCGGGACAGCCGCCGTAACGAACTATGGCTACACCTTC.

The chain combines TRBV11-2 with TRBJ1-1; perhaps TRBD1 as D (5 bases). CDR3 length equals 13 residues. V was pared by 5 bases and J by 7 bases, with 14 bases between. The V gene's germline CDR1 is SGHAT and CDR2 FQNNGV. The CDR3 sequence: CASSHSVGGEAFF. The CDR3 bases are TGTGCCAGCAGCCACTCGGTGGGGGGTGAAGCTTTCTTT.

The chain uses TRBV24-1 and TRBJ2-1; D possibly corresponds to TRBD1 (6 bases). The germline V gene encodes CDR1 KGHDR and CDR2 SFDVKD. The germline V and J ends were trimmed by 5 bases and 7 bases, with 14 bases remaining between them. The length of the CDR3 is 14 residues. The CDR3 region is CATSAQSQGNEQFF. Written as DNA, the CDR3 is TGTGCCACCAGTGCCCAATCACAGGGAAATGAGCAGTTCTTC.

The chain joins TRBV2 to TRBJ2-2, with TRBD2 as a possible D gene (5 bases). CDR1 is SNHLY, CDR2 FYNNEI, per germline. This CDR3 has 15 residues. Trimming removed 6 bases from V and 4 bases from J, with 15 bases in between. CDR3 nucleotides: TGTGCCAGCAGGACAACTAGTCTGGTCACCGGGGAGCTGTTTTTT. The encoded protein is CASRTTSLVTGELFF.

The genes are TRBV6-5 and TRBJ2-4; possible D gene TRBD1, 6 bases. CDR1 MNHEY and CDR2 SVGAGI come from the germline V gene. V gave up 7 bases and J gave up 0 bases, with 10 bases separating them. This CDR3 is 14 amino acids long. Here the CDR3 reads CASKDSLAKNIQYF. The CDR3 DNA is TGTGCCAGCAAGGACAGCCTAGCCAAAAACATTCAGTACTTC.

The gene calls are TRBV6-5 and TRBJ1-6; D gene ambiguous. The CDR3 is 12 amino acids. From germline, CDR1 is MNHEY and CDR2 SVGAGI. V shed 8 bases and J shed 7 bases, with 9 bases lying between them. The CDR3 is CASFSGNSPLHF. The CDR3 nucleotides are TGTGCCAGCTTCTCCGGAAATTCACCCCTCCACTTT.